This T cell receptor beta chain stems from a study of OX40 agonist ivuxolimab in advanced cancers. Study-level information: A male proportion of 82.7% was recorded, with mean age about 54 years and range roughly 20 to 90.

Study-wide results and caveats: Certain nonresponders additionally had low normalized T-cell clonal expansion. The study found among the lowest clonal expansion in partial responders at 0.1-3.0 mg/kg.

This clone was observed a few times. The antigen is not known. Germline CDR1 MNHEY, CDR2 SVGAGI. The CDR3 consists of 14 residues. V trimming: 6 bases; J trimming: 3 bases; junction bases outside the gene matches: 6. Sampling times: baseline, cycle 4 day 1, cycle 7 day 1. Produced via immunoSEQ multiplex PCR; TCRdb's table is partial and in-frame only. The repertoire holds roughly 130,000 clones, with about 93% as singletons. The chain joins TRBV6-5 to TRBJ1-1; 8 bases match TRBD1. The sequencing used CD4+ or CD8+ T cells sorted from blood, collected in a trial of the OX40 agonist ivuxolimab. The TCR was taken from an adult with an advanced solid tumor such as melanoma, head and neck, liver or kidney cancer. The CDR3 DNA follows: TGTGCCAGCAGCCGGGGACAGGCCGACACTGAAGCTTTCTTT. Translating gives CASSRGQADTEAFF.